This T cell receptor beta chain was recovered during a study of human T cells and chemical hapten exposure. Study-level background: Diagnoses of alopecia areata, totalis or universalis occurred in mostly female patients.

This clonotype showed up just a few times. Its antigen is unidentified. Time point given: patch test 1, 2 weeks after DPC sensitization. Noted treatment: therapeutic diphenylcyclopropenone sensitization with weekly scalp DPC. General observations from the study: Counts of TCRs expanded at PT1 correlated positively with patch test score.

Trimming stripped 3 bases from V and 2 bases from J, with 9 bases between. This CDR3 region has 14 residues. The germline CDR1 and CDR2 sequences are ENHRY and SYGVKD. TCRdb analysed the RACE reads with MiXCR anew, one entry per CDR3 protein. The profile covers 120,000 or so distinct CDR3 sequences, with roughly an eighth appearing a single time and 0.92% taken by the ten largest. The sample was whole blood, taken in connection with sensitization to the hapten diphenylcyclopropenone (DPC). The J gene is TRBJ2-3, the V gene TRBV10-3; the D gene is possibly TRBD2 (5 bases). The receptor was isolated from a man aged 18 to 29 with alopecia areata. Some clones in this sample may be carry-over from other donors' samples. CDR3 nucleotide sequence: TGTGCCATCAGTGACGGGGATCTCACAGATACGCAGTATTTT. Its protein product is CAISDGDLTDTQYF.